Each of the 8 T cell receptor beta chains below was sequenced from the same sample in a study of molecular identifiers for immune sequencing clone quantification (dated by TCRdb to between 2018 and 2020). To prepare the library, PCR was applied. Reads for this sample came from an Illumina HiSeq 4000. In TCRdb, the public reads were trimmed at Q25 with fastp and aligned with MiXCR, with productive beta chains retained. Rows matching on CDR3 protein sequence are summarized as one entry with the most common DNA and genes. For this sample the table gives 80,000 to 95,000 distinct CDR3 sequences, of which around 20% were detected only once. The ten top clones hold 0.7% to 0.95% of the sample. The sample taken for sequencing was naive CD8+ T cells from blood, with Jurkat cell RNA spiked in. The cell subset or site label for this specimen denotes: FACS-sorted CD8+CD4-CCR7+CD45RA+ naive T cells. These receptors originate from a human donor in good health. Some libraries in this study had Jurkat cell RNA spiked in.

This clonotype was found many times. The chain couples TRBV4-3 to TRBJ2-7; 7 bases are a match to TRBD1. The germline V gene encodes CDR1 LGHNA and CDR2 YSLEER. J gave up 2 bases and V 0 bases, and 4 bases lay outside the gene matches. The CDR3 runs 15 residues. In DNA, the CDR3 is TGCGCCAGCAGCCAAGATCACAGGGGCACCTACGAGCAGTACTTC. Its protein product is CASSQDHRGTYEQYF.

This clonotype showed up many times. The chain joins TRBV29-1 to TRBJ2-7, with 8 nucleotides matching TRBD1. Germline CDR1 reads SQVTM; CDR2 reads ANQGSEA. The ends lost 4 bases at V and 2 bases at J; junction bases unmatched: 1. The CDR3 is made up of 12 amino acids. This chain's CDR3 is CSVVTGAYEQYF. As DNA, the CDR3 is TGCAGCGTTGTGACAGGGGCCTACGAGCAGTACTTC.

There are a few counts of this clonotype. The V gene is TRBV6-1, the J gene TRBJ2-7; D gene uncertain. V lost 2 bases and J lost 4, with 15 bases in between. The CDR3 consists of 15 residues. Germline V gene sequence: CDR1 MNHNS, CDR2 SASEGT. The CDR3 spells CASSEIMGPTYEQYF. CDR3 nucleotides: TGTGCCAGCAGTGAAATTATGGGCCCTACTTACGAGCAGTACTTC.

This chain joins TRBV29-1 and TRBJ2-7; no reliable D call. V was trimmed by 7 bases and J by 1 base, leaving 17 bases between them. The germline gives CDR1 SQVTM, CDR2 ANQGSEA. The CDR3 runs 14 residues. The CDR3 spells CSAVGTASSYEQYF. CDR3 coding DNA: TGCAGCGCCGTTGGTACGGCGTCTTCCTACGAGCAGTACTTC.

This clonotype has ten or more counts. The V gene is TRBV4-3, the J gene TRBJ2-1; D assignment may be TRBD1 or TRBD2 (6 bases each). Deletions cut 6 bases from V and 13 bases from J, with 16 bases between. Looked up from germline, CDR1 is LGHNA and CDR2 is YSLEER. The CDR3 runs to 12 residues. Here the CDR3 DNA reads TGCGCCAGCAGGCTACTAGGGGGGCCCCAGTTCTTC. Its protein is CASRLLGGPQFF.

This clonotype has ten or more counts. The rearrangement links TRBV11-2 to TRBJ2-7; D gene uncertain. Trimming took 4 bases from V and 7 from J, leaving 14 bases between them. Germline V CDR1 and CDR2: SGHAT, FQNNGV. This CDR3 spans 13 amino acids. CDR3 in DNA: TGTGCCAGCAGCTCCCCCCCCGCCTTGGAGCAGTACTTC. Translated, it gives CASSSPPALEQYF. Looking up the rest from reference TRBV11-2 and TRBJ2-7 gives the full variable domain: EAGVAQSPRYKIIEKRQSVAFWCNPISGHATLYWYQQILGQGPKLLIQFQNNGVVDDSQLPKDRFSAERLKGVDSTLKIQPAKLEDSAVYLCASSSPPALEQYFGPGTRLTVT.

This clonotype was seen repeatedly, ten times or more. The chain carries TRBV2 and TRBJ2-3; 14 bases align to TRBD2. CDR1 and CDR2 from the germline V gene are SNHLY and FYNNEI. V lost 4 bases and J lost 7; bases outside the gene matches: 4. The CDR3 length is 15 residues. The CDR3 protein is CASSATSGGGYTQYF. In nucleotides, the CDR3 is TGTGCCAGCAGTGCGACTAGCGGGGGGGGCTATACGCAGTATTTT.

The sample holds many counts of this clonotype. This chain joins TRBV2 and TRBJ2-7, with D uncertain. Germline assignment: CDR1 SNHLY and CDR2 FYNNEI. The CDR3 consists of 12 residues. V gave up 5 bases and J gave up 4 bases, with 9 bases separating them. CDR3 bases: TGTGCCAGCAGTCTGGTGACTTACGAGCAGTACTTC. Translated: CASSLVTYEQYF.